The rows below give T cell receptor beta chains drawn from one sample of a study of long-term antiretroviral therapy in people with HIV. This table comes from immunoSEQ multiplex PCR, and its TCRdb copy is limited to in-frame clones, with some not included. Of about 16,000 clones listed, 79% are singletons. Sequences were derived from unsorted PBMCs, sampled 2.3 years after starting antiretroviral therapy. These receptors were obtained from a woman aged 40 to 50 with HIV. CDR3s include the opening cysteine and the closing phenylalanine or tryptophan. A D gene is named only where the DNA matches it firmly. Size tells how often a clone was seen (once, few, many) or the class of an expanded clone, and some rows leave it out.

len: 17
j_gene: TRBJ2-5
abundance: -
v_gene: TRBV4-1
d_gene: TRBD1
CDR3aa: CASSQPSDRSVVETQYF
CDR3nt: TGCGCCAGCAGCCAACCGTCGGACAGGTCTGTGGTGGAGACCCAGTACTTC

len: 15
j_gene: TRBJ2-1
abundance: -
v_gene: TRBV7-8
d_gene: -
CDR3aa: CASSSQGTGFNEQFF
CDR3nt: TGTGCCAGCAGCTCCCAGGGGACTGGCTTCAATGAGCAGTTCTTC

len: 13
j_gene: TRBJ2-3
abundance: -
v_gene: TRBV2
d_gene: -
CDR3aa: CASMRDSTDTQYF
CDR3nt: TGTGCCAGCATGCGGGACAGCACAGATACGCAGTATTTT

len: 15
j_gene: TRBJ2-1
abundance: -
v_gene: TRBV5-6
d_gene: -
CDR3aa: CASSWTGGSDNEQFF
CDR3nt: TGTGCCAGCAGCTGGACAGGCGGGAGCGACAATGAGCAGTTCTTC

len: 13
j_gene: TRBJ2-4
abundance: -
v_gene: TRBV30
d_gene: -
CDR3aa: CAWSDGRRDIQYF
CDR3nt: TGTGCCTGGAGTGATGGACGTAGGGACATTCAGTACTTC

len: 14
j_gene: TRBJ2-1
abundance: few
v_gene: TRBV10-1
d_gene: -
CDR3aa: CASSDRISYNEQFF
CDR3nt: TGCGCCAGCAGTGACCGTATCTCCTACAATGAGCAGTTCTTC

len: 14
j_gene: TRBJ2-7
abundance: -
v_gene: TRBV5-4
d_gene: TRBD1
CDR3aa: CASSLSDRSYEQYF
CDR3nt: TGTGCCAGCAGCTTATCGGACAGGTCCTACGAGCAGTACTTC

len: 13
j_gene: TRBJ2-7
abundance: -
v_gene: TRBV5-1
d_gene: -
CDR3aa: CASSPPATYEQYF
CDR3nt: TGCGCCAGCAGCCCCCCGGCAACCTACGAGCAGTACTTC

len: 14
j_gene: TRBJ2-1
abundance: -
v_gene: TRBV29-1
d_gene: TRBD2
CDR3aa: CSVRRGSVDNEQFF
CDR3nt: TGCAGCGTTCGGCGCGGGAGCGTAGACAATGAGCAGTTCTTC

len: 13
j_gene: TRBJ2-1
abundance: -
v_gene: TRBV29-1
d_gene: -
CDR3aa: CSVAGETYNEQFF
CDR3nt: TGCAGCGTTGCCGGGGAAACCTACAATGAGCAGTTCTTC

len: 13
j_gene: TRBJ1-1
abundance: -
v_gene: TRBV18
d_gene: TRBD1
CDR3aa: CASSLTGDTEAFF
CDR3nt: TGTGCCAGCTCTCTTACAGGGGACACTGAAGCTTTCTTT

len: 13
j_gene: TRBJ1-5
abundance: -
v_gene: TRBV19
d_gene: -
CDR3aa: CASRAQGDQPQHF
CDR3nt: TGTGCCAGTAGAGCACAGGGAGACCAGCCCCAGCATTTT

len: 15
j_gene: TRBJ2-1
abundance: -
v_gene: TRBV7-9
d_gene: TRBD2
CDR3aa: CASSLSGGAYNEQFF
CDR3nt: TGTGCCAGCAGCCTCAGCGGGGGGGCCTACAATGAGCAGTTCTTC

len: 13
j_gene: TRBJ1-1
abundance: once
v_gene: TRBV6-5
d_gene: -
CDR3aa: CASSDAGATEAFF
CDR3nt: TGTGCCAGCAGCGACGCTGGGGCCACTGAAGCTTTCTTT

len: 11
j_gene: TRBJ1-1
abundance: -
v_gene: TRBV7-2
d_gene: -
CDR3aa: CASSHGTEAFF
CDR3nt: TGTGCCAGCAGCCATGGAACTGAAGCTTTCTTT

len: 16
j_gene: TRBJ1-2
abundance: few
v_gene: TRBV9
d_gene: -
CDR3aa: CASSSRHLTDYYGYTF
CDR3nt: TGTGCCAGCAGCTCCCGACACCTGACAGATTACTATGGCTACACCTTC

len: 17
j_gene: TRBJ2-1
abundance: few
v_gene: TRBV5-8
d_gene: -
CDR3aa: CASSLAGAQGAYNEQFF
CDR3nt: TGTGCCAGCAGCTTGGCTGGCGCCCAAGGGGCCTACAATGAGCAGTTCTTC

len: 13
j_gene: TRBJ1-1
abundance: -
v_gene: TRBV11-2
d_gene: -
CDR3aa: CASSYRRVTEAFF
CDR3nt: TGTGCCAGCAGCTACAGGAGGGTCACTGAAGCTTTCTTT

len: 17
j_gene: TRBJ2-5
abundance: -
v_gene: TRBV11-2
d_gene: -
CDR3aa: CASSLGGYAGYQETQYF
CDR3nt: TGTGCCAGCAGCTTAGGGGGATATGCAGGGTACCAAGAGACCCAGTACTTC

len: 16
j_gene: TRBJ2-2
abundance: once
v_gene: TRBV9
d_gene: TRBD2
CDR3aa: CASSVAPSGMTGELFF
CDR3nt: TGTGCCAGCAGCGTAGCCCCTAGCGGTATGACCGGGGAGCTGTTTTTT

len: 15
j_gene: TRBJ2-7
abundance: -
v_gene: TRBV27
d_gene: -
CDR3aa: CASSLARSLSYEQYF
CDR3nt: TGTGCCAGCAGTTTGGCCAGGTCCCTCTCCTACGAGCAGTACTTC

len: 17
j_gene: TRBJ2-6
abundance: -
v_gene: TRBV14
d_gene: -
CDR3aa: CASSQYKGSSGANVLTF
CDR3nt: TGTGCCAGCAGCCAATATAAAGGGAGCTCTGGGGCCAACGTCCTGACTTTC

len: 14
j_gene: TRBJ1-3
abundance: -
v_gene: TRBV27
d_gene: -
CDR3aa: CASSLSGVMSTIYF
CDR3nt: TGTGCCAGCAGTTTATCTGGGGTTATGAGCACCATATATTTT

len: 13
j_gene: TRBJ2-3
abundance: few
v_gene: TRBV10-1
d_gene: TRBD2
CDR3aa: CATSGLAGDTQYF
CDR3nt: TGCGCCACCTCGGGACTAGCGGGAGATACGCAGTATTTT

len: 13
j_gene: TRBJ1-1
abundance: -
v_gene: TRBV19
d_gene: -
CDR3aa: CATEYSEGTEAFF
CDR3nt: TGTGCCACAGAGTACTCGGAGGGCACTGAAGCTTTCTTT

len: 15
j_gene: TRBJ2-1
abundance: once
v_gene: TRBV11-3
d_gene: TRBD2
CDR3aa: CASSLDLGLAGEQFF
CDR3nt: TGTGCCAGCAGCTTAGATCTGGGACTAGCGGGGGAGCAGTTCTTC

len: 18
j_gene: TRBJ2-2
abundance: -
v_gene: TRBV7-9
d_gene: TRBD2
CDR3aa: CASSTGRQREGTTGELFF
CDR3nt: TGTGCCAGCAGCACAGGACGCCAGCGGGAGGGCACTACCGGGGAGCTGTTTTTT

len: 17
j_gene: TRBJ1-2
abundance: -
v_gene: TRBV2
d_gene: -
CDR3aa: CASSSLDAEPHRYGYTF
CDR3nt: TGTGCCAGCAGTTCCCTCGACGCGGAACCGCACCGGTATGGCTACACCTTC

len: 12
j_gene: TRBJ2-7
abundance: -
v_gene: TRBV10-1
d_gene: -
CDR3aa: CASSDASYEQYF
CDR3nt: TGCGCCAGCAGTGATGCCAGCTACGAGCAGTACTTC

len: 14
j_gene: TRBJ2-3
abundance: once
v_gene: TRBV4-1
d_gene: -
CDR3aa: CASSQGGITDTQYF
CDR3nt: TGCGCCAGCAGCCAAGGGGGAATCACAGATACGCAGTATTTT

len: 17
j_gene: TRBJ1-5
abundance: once
v_gene: TRBV19
d_gene: TRBD1
CDR3aa: CASSETRTGERNQPQHF
CDR3nt: TGTGCCAGTAGCGAAACTAGGACAGGGGAGAGGAATCAGCCCCAGCATTTT

len: 14
j_gene: TRBJ2-7
abundance: once
v_gene: TRBV5-6
d_gene: TRBD1
CDR3aa: CASSLVGQGYEQYF
CDR3nt: TGTGCCAGCAGCTTAGTAGGACAGGGGTACGAGCAGTACTTC

len: 15
j_gene: TRBJ1-3
abundance: -
v_gene: TRBV15
d_gene: -
CDR3aa: CATSREGWGGNTIYF
CDR3nt: TGTGCCACCAGCAGAGAGGGTTGGGGTGGAAACACCATATATTTT

len: 14
j_gene: TRBJ2-3
abundance: -
v_gene: TRBV7-9
d_gene: -
CDR3aa: CASSLVRGADTQYF
CDR3nt: TGTGCCAGCAGCTTAGTACGGGGAGCAGATACGCAGTATTTT

len: 14
j_gene: TRBJ2-1
abundance: few
v_gene: TRBV2
d_gene: -
CDR3aa: CASVSYPSYNEQFF
CDR3nt: TGTGCCAGCGTCTCGTATCCCTCCTACAATGAGCAGTTCTTC

len: 12
j_gene: TRBJ1-2
abundance: once
v_gene: TRBV30
d_gene: -
CDR3aa: CAWSTVPGGYTF
CDR3nt: TGTGCCTGGAGTACCGTTCCGGGAGGCTACACCTTC

len: 13
j_gene: TRBJ1-2
abundance: -
v_gene: TRBV6-6
d_gene: TRBD1
CDR3aa: CASSSGQVHGYTF
CDR3nt: TGTGCCAGCAGTTCTGGACAGGTCCATGGCTACACCTTC

len: 13
j_gene: TRBJ1-2
abundance: -
v_gene: TRBV5-6
d_gene: -
CDR3aa: CASSMDANYGYTF
CDR3nt: TGTGCCAGCAGCATGGACGCTAACTATGGCTACACCTTC

len: 13
j_gene: TRBJ2-1
abundance: -
v_gene: TRBV11-2
d_gene: -
CDR3aa: CASRSLGSNEQFF
CDR3nt: TGTGCCAGCAGATCTTTGGGCTCCAATGAGCAGTTCTTC

len: 17
j_gene: TRBJ2-2
abundance: -
v_gene: TRBV4-2
d_gene: TRBD1
CDR3aa: CASSQGMTGGFGGELFF
CDR3nt: TGTGCCAGCAGCCAGGGAATGACAGGGGGCTTCGGCGGGGAGCTGTTTTTT

len: 14
j_gene: TRBJ2-7
abundance: -
v_gene: TRBV11-2
d_gene: TRBD1
CDR3aa: CASSARQGGYEQYF
CDR3nt: TGTGCCAGCAGCGCAAGACAGGGCGGCTACGAGCAGTACTTC

len: 14
j_gene: TRBJ2-2
abundance: once
v_gene: TRBV4-3
d_gene: -
CDR3aa: CASSQDLNTGELFF
CDR3nt: TGCGCCAGCAGCCAAGATTTGAACACCGGGGAGCTGTTTTTT

len: 14
j_gene: TRBJ2-7
abundance: few
v_gene: TRBV5-6
d_gene: -
CDR3aa: CASSFWTERYEQYF
CDR3nt: TGTGCCAGCAGCTTCTGGACAGAACGCTACGAGCAGTACTTC

len: 15
j_gene: TRBJ2-7
abundance: few
v_gene: TRBV9
d_gene: TRBD2
CDR3aa: CASSPRGSGINEQYF
CDR3nt: TGTGCCAGCAGCCCGCGTGGTAGCGGGATCAACGAGCAGTACTTC

len: 15
j_gene: TRBJ2-7
abundance: once
v_gene: TRBV7-9
d_gene: TRBD1
CDR3aa: CASSSGQFFSYEQYF
CDR3nt: TGTGCCAGCAGCTCGGGACAGTTCTTTTCCTACGAGCAGTACTTC

len: 17
j_gene: TRBJ2-1
abundance: -
v_gene: TRBV4-2
d_gene: TRBD2
CDR3aa: CASSQEGAGGLQNEQFF
CDR3nt: TGTGCCAGCAGCCAAGAAGGAGCGGGAGGGCTCCAGAATGAGCAGTTCTTC

len: 18
j_gene: TRBJ1-6
abundance: few
v_gene: TRBV27
d_gene: -
CDR3aa: CASTQRLSGTPRNSPLHF
CDR3nt: TGTGCCAGCACTCAACGCCTGAGCGGTACTCCTCGTAATTCACCCCTCCACTTT

len: 15
j_gene: TRBJ1-2
abundance: -
v_gene: TRBV11-3
d_gene: -
CDR3aa: CASTSAGFLPYGYTF
CDR3nt: TGTGCCAGCACCTCGGCGGGGTTCTTACCCTATGGCTACACCTTC

len: 14
j_gene: TRBJ2-7
abundance: -
v_gene: TRBV19
d_gene: -
CDR3aa: CASSIIPLAYEQYF
CDR3nt: TGTGCCAGTAGTATAATACCCCTTGCCTACGAGCAGTACTTC